The TCR beta chain described here comes from a study of technical replicates of blood from a handful of donors. Repertoires were generated with immunoSEQ multiplex PCR, while TCRdb's copy carries only in-frame clones and drops some. The sample shows 60,000 to 90,000 clones, 95% to 98% of them seen only once. V shed 4 bases and J 3 bases; nucleotides not matched to a gene: 0. Germline V lookup: CDR1 SGHRS, CDR2 YFSETQ. The CDR3 totals 13 residues. The specimen was T cells isolated from PBMCs. The genes are TRBV5-1 and TRBJ2-5; 10 nucleotides match TRBD1. The clonotype originates from a human donor in good health. CDR3 sequence: CASSGQGEETQYF. The CDR3, as DNA: TGCGCCAGCAGCGGACAGGGGGAAGAGACCCAGTACTTC.